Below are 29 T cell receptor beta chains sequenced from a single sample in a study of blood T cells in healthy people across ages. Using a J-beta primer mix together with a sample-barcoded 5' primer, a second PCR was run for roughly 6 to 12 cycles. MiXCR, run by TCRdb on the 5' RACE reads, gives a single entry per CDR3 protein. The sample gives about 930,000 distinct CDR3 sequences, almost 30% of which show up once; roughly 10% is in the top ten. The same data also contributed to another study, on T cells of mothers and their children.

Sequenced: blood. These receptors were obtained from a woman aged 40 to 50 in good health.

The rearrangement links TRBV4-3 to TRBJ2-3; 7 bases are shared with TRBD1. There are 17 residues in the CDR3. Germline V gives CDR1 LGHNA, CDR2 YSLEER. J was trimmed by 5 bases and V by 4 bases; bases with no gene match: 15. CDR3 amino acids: CASSPPGGRTGIDTQYF. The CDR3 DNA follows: TGCGCCAGCAGCCCCCCAGGGGGACGGACGGGTATAGATACGCAGTATTTT.

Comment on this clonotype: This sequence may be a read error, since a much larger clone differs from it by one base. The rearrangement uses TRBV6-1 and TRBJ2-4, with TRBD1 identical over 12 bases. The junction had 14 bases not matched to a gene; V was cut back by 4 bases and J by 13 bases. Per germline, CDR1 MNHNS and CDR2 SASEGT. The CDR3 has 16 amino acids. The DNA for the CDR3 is TGTGCCAGCAGTGGGAGGGACAGGGGGCTGAGAAATGAGCAGTACTTC. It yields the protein CASSGRDRGLRNEQYF.

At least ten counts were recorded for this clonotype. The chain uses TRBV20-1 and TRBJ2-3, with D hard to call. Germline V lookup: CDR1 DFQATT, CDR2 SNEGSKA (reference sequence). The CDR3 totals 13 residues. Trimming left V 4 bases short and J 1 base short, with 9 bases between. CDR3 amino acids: CSAKGPGTDTQYF. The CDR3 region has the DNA TGCAGTGCTAAAGGACCCGGCACAGATACGCAGTATTTT.

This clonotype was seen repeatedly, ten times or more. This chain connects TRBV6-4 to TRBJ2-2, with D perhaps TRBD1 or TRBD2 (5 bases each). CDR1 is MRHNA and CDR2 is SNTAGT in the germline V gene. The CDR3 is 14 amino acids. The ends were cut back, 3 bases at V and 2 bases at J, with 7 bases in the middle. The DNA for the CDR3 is TGTGCCAGCAGTGAAGGGGACAACACCGGGGAGCTGTTTTTT. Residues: CASSEGDNTGELFF.

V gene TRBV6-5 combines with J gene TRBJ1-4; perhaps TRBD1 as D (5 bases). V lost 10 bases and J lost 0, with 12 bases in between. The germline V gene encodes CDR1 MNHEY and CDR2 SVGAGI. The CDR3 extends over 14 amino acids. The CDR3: CAIGDSATNEKLFF. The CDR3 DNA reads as TGTGCCATCGGGGACTCCGCAACTAATGAAAAACTGTTTTTT.

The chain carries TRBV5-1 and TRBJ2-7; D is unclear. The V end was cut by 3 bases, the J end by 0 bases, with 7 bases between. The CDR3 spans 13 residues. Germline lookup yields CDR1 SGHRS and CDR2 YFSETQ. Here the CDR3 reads CASSWYSSYEQYF. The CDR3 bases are TGCGCCAGCAGCTGGTACAGCTCCTACGAGCAGTACTTC.

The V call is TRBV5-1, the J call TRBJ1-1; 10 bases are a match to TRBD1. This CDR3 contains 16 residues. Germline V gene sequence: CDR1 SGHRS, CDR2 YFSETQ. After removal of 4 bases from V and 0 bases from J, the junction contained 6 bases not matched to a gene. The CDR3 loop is CASSPRTGGVNTEAFF. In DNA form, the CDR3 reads TGCGCCAGCAGCCCCCGGACAGGGGGTGTGAACACTGAAGCTTTCTTT.

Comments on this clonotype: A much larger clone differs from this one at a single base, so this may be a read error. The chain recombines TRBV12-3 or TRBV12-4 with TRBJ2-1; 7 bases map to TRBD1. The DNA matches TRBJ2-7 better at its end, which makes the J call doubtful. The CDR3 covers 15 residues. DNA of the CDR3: TGTGCCAGCAGTTTATCCCCGACAGGGTACAATGAGCAGTACTTC. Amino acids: CASSLSPTGYNEQYF.

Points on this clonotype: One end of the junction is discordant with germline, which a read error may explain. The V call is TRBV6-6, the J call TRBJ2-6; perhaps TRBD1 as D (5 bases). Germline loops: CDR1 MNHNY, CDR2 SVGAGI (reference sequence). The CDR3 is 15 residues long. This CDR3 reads CASSSTGSGANVRTF. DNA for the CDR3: TGTGCCAGCAGTTCCACAGGCTCTGGGGCCAACGTCCGGACTTTC.

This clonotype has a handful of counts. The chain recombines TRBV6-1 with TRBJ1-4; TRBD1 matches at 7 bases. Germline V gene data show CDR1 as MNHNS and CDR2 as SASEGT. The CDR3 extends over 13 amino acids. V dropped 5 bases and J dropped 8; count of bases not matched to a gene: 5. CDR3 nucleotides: TGTGCCAGCAGTAGGACAGGAGAAGAAAAACTGTTTTTT. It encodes CASSRTGEEKLFF.

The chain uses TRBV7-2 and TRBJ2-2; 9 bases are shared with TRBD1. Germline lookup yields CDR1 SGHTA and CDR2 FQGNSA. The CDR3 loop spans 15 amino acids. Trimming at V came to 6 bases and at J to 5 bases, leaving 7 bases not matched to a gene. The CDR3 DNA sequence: TGTGCCAGCAGAGGACAGGGGAGTAGTACCGGGGAGCTGTTTTTT. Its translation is CASRGQGSSTGELFF.

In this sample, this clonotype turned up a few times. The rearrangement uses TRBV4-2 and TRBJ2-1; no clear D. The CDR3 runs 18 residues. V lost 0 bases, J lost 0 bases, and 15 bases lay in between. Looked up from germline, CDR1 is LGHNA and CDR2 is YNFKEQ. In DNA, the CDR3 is TGTGCCAGCAGCCAAGATAACAACGGGCCGAGCTCCTACAATGAGCAGTTCTTC. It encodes CASSQDNNGPSSYNEQFF.

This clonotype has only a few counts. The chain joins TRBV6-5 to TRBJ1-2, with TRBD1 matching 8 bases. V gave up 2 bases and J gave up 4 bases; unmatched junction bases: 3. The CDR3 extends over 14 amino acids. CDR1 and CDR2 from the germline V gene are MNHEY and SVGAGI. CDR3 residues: CASSYDRGSYGYTF. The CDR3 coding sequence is TGTGCCAGCAGTTACGACAGGGGTTCCTATGGCTACACCTTC.

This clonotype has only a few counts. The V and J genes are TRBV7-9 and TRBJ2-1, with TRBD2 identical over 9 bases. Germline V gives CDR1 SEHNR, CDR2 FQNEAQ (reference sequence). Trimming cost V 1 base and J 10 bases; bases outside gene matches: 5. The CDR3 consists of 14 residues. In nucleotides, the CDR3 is TGTGCCAGCAGCTTAGGCGGGGGGGCCTGGGAGCAGTTCTTC. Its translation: CASSLGGGAWEQFF.

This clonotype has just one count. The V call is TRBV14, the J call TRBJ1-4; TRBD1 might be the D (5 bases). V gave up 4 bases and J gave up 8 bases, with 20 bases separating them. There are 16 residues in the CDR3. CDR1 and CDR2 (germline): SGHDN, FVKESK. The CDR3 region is CASSPITGGLWEKLFF. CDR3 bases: TGTGCCAGCAGCCCAATCACAGGAGGGCTATGGGAAAAACTGTTTTTT. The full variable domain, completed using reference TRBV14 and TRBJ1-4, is EAGVTQFPSHSVIEKGQTVTLRCDPISGHDNLYWYRRVMGKEIKFLLHFVKESKQDESGMPNNRFLAERTGGTYSTLKVQPAELEDSGVYFCASSPITGGLWEKLFFGSGTQLSVL.

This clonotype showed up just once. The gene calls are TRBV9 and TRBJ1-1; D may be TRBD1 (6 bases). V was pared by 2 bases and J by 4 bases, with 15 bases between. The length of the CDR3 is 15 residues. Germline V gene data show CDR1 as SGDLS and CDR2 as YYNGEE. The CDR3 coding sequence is TGTGCCAGCAGCGTGGGTCACAGGGAGGGCACTGAAGCTTTCTTT. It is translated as CASSVGHREGTEAFF.

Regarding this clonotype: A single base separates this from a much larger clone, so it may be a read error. CDR3 loop: CASSPTPGAGKNIQFF. CDR3 coding DNA: TGTGCCAGCAGCCCTACCCCGGGGGCCGGCAAAAACATTCAGTTCTTC. The chain recombines TRBV7-2 with TRBJ2-1; D is perhaps TRBD1 or TRBD2 (6 bases each). Per germline, CDR1 SGHTA and CDR2 FQGNSA. Trimming cost V 5 bases and J 13 bases, with 27 bases left between them. CDR3 length: 16 residues.

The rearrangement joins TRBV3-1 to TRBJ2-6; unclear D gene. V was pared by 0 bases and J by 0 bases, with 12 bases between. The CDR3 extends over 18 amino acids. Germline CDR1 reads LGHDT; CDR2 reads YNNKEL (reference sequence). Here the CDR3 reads CASSQDSPTASGANVLTF. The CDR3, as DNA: TGTGCCAGCAGCCAAGACTCGCCGACGGCCTCTGGGGCCAACGTCCTGACTTTC.

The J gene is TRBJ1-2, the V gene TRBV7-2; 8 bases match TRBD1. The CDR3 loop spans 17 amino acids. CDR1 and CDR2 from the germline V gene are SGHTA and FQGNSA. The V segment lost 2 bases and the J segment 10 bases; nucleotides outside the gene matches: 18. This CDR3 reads CASSLMPRTGTSFDYTF. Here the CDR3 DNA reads TGTGCCAGCAGCTTAATGCCCCGGACAGGGACTTCTTTTGACTACACCTTC.

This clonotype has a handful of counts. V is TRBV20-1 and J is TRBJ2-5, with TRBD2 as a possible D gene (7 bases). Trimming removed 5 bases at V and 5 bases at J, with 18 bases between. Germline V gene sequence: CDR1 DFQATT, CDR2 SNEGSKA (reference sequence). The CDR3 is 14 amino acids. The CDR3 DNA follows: TGCAGTGCTCCTGATAAGGGGGGGCTGGAGACCCAGTACTTC. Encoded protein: CSAPDKGGLETQYF.

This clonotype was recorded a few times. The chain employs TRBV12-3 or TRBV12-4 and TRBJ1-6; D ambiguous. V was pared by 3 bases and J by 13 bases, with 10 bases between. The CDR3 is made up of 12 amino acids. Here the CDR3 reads CASSLGGNPLHF. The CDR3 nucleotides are TGTGCCAGCAGTTTGGGAGGGAATCCCCTCCACTTT.

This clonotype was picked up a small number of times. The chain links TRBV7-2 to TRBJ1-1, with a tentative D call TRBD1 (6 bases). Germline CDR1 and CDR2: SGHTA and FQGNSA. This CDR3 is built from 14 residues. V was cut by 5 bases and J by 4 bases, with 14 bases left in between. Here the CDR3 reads CASSPTGLGTEAFF. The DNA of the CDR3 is TGTGCCAGCAGCCCAACAGGGTTGGGCACTGAAGCTTTCTTT.

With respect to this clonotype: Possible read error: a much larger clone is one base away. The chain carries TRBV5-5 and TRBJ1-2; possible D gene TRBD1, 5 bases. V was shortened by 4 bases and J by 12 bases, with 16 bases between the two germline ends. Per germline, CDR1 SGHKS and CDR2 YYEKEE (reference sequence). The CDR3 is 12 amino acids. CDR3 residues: CASSGSGAGHTF. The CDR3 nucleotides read TGTGCCAGCAGCGGGAGCGGGGCAGGCCACACCTTC.

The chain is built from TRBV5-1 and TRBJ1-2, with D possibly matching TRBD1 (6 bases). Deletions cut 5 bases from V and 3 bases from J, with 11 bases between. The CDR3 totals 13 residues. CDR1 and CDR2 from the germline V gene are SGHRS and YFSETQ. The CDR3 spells CASSEGDYYGYTF. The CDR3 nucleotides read TGCGCCAGCAGTGAGGGGGACTACTATGGCTACACCTTC.

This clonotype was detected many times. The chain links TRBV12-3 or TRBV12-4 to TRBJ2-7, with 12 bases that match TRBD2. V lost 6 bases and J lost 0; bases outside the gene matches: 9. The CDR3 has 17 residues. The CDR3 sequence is CASSLGLAGPPSYEQYF. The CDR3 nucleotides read TGTGCCAGCAGCCTCGGACTAGCGGGGCCCCCCTCCTACGAGCAGTACTTC.

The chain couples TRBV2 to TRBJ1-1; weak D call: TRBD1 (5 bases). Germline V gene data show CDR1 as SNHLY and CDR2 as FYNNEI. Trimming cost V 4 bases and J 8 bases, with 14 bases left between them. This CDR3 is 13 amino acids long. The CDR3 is CASSGDGRGEAFF. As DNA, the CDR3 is TGTGCCAGCAGTGGGGACGGCCGGGGGGAAGCTTTCTTT.

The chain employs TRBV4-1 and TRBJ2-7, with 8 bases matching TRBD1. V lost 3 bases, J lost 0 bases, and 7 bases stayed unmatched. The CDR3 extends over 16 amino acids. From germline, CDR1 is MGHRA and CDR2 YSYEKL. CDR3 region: CASSHPGGWSSYEQYF. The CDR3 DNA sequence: TGCGCCAGCAGCCACCCAGGGGGCTGGAGCTCCTACGAGCAGTACTTC.

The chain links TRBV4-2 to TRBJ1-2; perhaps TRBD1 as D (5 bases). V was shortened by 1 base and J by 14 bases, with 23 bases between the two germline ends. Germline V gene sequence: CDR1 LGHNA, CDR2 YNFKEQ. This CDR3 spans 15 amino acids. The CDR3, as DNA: TGTGCCAGCAGCCAAGCGGGGGGGGACGATGCGGCGAGAACCTTC. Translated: CASSQAGGDDAARTF.

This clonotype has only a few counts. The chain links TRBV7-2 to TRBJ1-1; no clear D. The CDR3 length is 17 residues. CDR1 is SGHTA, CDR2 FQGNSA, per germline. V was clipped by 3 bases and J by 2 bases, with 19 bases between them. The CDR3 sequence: CASSFRAHILINTEAFF. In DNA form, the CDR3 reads TGTGCCAGCAGCTTCAGAGCACACATACTTATTAACACTGAAGCTTTCTTT.